The clone carrying this T cell receptor beta chain came up a few times. Its target is unknown. This specimen comes from a study of CD8 T cells in ankylosing spondylitis. General study results and limits: What appeared characteristic of ankylosing spondylitis blood was a TCR beta motif of eight highly homologous variants.

The V gene lost 6 bases and the J gene lost 0 bases, with 19 bases spanning the gap. The CDR3 is 17 residues long. TCRdb reprocessed the 5' RACE reads with MiXCR, giving one entry per CDR3 protein. The table lists 700,000 or so distinct CDR3 sequences, roughly 19% of them singletons, with around 19% in the top ten. What was sequenced was blood, either unsorted or a sorted T cell fraction (not recorded which). This chain joins TRBV12-3 or TRBV12-4 and TRBJ2-3, with D perhaps matching TRBD1 (5 bases). The TCR originated in a male donor with ankylosing spondylitis. CDR3 sequence: CASSPGLGEASTDTQYF. CDR3 sequence (DNA): TGTGCCAGCAGCCCGGGTCTAGGGGAAGCTAGCACAGATACGCAGTATTTT.